This T cell receptor beta chain was profiled in a study of naive and memory T cell subsets. Regarding the study as a whole: Especially in CD8 cells, naive repertoires contained a few larger clonotypes, possibly CD45RA-re-expressing memory cells. In naive cells, over 85% of TCR sequences were seen only once.

CMV status came from CD4+ IFNgamma after overnight CMV lysate stimulation. The beta constant-region primer was an equimolar mix of two oligonucleotides covering TRBC1 and TRBC2. Four rounds of PCR amplified the ligated cDNA using nested alpha and beta constant-region primers plus SP2. TCRdb re-called the UMI-ligation and nested PCR reads through MiXCR, storing one row per CDR3 protein. The sample shows around 100,000 distinct CDR3 sequences, roughly 14% of them seen only once. Concerning this clonotype itself: What it recognizes is unknown.

From germline, CDR1 is SGHAT and CDR2 FQNNGV. The CDR3 runs to 14 residues. Trimming pared 0 bases from V and 3 bases from J, leaving 9 bases between. Material: naive CD8+ T cells from blood. The sequence was collected from a human donor in good health. This chain uses TRBV11-2 with TRBJ2-7; D possibly matches TRBD1 or TRBD2 (5 bases each). The CDR3 region has the DNA TGTGCCAGCAGCTTAGAGGGGGACGGCTACGAGCAGTACTTC. Residues: CASSLEGDGYEQYF.